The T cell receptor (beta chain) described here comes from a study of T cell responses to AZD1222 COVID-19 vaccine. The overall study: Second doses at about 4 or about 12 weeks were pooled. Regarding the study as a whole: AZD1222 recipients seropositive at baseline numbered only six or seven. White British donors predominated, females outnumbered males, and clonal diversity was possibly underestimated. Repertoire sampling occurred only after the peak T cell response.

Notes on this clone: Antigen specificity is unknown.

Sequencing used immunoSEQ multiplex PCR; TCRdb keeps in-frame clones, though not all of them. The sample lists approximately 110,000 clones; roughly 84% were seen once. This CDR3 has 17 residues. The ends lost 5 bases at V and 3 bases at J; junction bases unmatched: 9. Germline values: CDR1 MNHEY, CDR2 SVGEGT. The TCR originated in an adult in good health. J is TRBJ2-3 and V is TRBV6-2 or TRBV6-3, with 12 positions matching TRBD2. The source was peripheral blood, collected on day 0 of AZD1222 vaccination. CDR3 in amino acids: CASSARTSGVATDTQYF. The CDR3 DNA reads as TGTGCCAGCAGTGCCCGGACTAGCGGGGTTGCTACAGATACGCAGTATTTT.